This TCR beta chain emerged from a study of cytomegalovirus exposure and HLA in healthy donors. As to this clone: Its specificity is unknown.

Assay: immunoSEQ multiplex PCR; the TCRdb copy retains only in-frame clones and omits some. The sample contains roughly 120,000 clones, over 65% of which appear only once. Notes on the study in general: There were a few CMV-associated chains whose specificity for CMV antigens was confirmed in vitro.

V was shortened by 5 bases and J by 3 bases, with 5 bases between the two germline ends. The CDR3 is 11 residues long. Germline assignment: CDR1 MNHNS and CDR2 SASEGT. The TCR sequence derives from a young woman in good health and CMV-seronegative. The J gene is TRBJ2-7, the V gene TRBV6-1; D gene unclear. Sequenced input: PBMCs. The CDR3 bases are TGTGCCAGCAGTCTCGTCTACGAGCAGTACTTC. Its protein is CASSLVYEQYF.